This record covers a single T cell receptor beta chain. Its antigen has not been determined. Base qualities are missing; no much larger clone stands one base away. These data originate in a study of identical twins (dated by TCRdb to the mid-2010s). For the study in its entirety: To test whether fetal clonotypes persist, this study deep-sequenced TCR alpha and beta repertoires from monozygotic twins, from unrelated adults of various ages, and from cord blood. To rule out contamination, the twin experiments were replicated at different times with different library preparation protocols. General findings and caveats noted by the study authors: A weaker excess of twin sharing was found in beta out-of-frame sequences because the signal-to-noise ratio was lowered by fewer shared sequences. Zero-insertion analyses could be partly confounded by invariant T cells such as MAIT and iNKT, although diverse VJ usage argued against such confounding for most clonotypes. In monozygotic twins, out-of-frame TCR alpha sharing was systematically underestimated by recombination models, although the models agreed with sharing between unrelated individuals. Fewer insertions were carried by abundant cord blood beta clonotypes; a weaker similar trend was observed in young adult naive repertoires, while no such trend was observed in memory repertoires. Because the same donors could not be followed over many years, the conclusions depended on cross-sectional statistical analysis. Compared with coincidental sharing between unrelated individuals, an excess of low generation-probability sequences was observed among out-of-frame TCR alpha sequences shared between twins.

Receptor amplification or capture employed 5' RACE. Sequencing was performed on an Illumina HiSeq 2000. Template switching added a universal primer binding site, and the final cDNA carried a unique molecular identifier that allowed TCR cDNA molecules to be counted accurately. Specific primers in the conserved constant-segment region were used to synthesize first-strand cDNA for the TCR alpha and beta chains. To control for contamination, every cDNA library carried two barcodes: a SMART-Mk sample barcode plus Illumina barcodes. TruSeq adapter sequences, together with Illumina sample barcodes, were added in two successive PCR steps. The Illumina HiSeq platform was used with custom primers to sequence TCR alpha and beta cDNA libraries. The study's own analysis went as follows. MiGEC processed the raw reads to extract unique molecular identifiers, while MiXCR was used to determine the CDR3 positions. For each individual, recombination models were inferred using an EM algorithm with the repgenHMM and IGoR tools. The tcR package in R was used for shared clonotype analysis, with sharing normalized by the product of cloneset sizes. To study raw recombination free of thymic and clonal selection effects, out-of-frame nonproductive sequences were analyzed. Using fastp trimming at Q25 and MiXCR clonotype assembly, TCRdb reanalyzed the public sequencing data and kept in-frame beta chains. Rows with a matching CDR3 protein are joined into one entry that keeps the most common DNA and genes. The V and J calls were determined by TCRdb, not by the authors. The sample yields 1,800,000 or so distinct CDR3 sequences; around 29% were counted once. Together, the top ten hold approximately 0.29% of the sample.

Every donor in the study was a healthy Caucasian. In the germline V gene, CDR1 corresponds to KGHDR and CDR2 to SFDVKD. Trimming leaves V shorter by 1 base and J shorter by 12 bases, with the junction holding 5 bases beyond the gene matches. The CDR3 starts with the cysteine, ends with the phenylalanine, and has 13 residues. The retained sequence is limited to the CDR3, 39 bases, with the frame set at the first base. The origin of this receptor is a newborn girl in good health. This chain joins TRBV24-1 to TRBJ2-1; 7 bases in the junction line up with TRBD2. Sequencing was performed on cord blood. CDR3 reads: CATSDFGGGGQFF. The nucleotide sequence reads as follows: TGTGCCACCAGTGATTTTGGCGGGGGAGGGCAGTTCTTC.